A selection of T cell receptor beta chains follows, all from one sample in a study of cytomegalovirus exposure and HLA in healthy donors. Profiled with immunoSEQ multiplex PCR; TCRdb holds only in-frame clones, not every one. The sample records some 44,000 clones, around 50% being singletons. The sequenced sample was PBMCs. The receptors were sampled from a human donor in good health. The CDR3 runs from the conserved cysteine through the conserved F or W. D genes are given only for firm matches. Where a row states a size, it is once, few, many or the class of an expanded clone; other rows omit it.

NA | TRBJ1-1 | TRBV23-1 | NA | TGCGCCAGCAGTCTTGATAACCAGGGATTAAGTATGAACACTGAAGCTTTCTTT | CASSLDNQGLSMNTEAFF
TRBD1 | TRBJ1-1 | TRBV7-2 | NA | TGTGCCAGCAGCTTTAAGACAGGGACTCCGAACACTGAAGCTTTCTTT | CASSFKTGTPNTEAFF
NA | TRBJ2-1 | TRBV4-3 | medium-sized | TGCGCCAGCAGCCTGACTAGCTCCTACAATGAGCAGTTCTTC | CASSLTSSYNEQFF
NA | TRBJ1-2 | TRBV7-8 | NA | TGTGCCAGCAGCTTAGCGGGAGGAGGCTACACCTTC | CASSLAGGGYTF
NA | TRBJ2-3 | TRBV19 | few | TGTGCCAGCAGGGCGAAAATAGGTGCAGATACGCAGTATTTT | CASRAKIGADTQYF
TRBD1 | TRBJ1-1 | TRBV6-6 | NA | TGTGCCAGCTCCGACAGGGCGGGGAACACTGAAGCTTTCTTT | CASSDRAGNTEAFF
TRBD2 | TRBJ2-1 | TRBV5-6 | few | TGTGCCAGCAGCTTGACTAGCGGGAAGGGTAATGAGCAGTTCTTC | CASSLTSGKGNEQFF
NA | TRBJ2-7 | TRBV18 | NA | TGTGCCAGCTCGCTTGGAAACAGGGCGTACGAGCAGTACTTC | CASSLGNRAYEQYF
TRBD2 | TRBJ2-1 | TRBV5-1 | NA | TGCGCCAGCAGCTTGGCCCGGACTAGCGGATACAATGAGCAGTTCTTC | CASSLARTSGYNEQFF
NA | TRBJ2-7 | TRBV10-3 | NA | TGTGCCATCAGTCCCTGGGCGAGTGAGCAGTACTTC | CAISPWASEQYF
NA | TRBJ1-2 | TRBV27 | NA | TGTGCCAGCAGTTTAGGGGCCGAGGGGGGGGGCTATGGCTACACCTTC | CASSLGAEGGGYGYTF
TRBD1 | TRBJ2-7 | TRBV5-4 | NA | TGTGCCAGCAGCGGCCCGGGACAGGGGAGAGGGGCCTACGAGCAGTACTTC | CASSGPGQGRGAYEQYF
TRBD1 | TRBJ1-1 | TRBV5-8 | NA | TGTGCCAGCAGCTGGGAAGTAGGGACAGGGGGCACTGAAGCTTTCTTT | CASSWEVGTGGTEAFF
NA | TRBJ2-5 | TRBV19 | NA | TGTGCCAGTAGTAGGGCAGGGCGAGAAGAGACCCAGTACTTC | CASSRAGREETQYF
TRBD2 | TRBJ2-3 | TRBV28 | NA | TGTGCCAGCATGGAGCTAGCGGGGGGGCGCACAGATACGCAGTATTTT | CASMELAGGRTDTQYF
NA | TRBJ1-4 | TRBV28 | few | TGTGCCAGCAGTAATACGGCGGGGGACGGGGGTGAAAAACTGTTTTTT | CASSNTAGDGGEKLFF
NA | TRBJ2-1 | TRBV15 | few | TGTGCCACCAGCAGAGATAATTGGGCGGCGGGGAAGCACAATGAGCAGTTCTTC | CATSRDNWAAGKHNEQFF
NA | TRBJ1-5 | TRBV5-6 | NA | TGTGCCAGCAGCCCTTCAGGGGATAGTCAGCCCCAGCATTTT | CASSPSGDSQPQHF
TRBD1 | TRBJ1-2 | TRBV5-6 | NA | TGTGCCAGCATCCTCGGGGCGGGACAGGGACATGGCTACACCTTC | CASILGAGQGHGYTF
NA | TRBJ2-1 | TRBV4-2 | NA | TGTGCCAGCAGCCAAGTGGGGGGGCGAGCTGGCAATGAGCAGTTCTTC | CASSQVGGRAGNEQFF
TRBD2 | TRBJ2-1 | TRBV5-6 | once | TGTGCCAGCAGCTCCTGGCTAGCGGGGGGTGGGTCCTACAATGAGCAGTTCTTC | CASSSWLAGGGSYNEQFF
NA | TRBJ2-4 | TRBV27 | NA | TGTGCCAGCAGTTTTGGAGGGCTAGCCAAAAACATTCAGTACTTC | CASSFGGLAKNIQYF
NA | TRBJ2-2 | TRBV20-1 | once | TGCAGTGCTCCCTCTTCCGGGGAGCTGTTTTTT | CSAPSSGELFF
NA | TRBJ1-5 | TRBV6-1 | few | TGTGCCAGCAGTGAAGGCAGACAGGCCGCCAATCAGCCCCAGCATTTT | CASSEGRQAANQPQHF
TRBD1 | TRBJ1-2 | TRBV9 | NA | TGTGCCAGCGAGGCGGACAGGGGCGTATATGGCTACACCTTC | CASEADRGVYGYTF
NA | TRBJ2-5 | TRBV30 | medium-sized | TGTGCCTGGAGCAAAATGACAGGCTTACAAGAGACCCAGTACTTC | CAWSKMTGLQETQYF
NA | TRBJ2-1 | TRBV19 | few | TGTGCCAGTACAAGTTGGAGCTCCTACAATGAGCAGTTCTTC | CASTSWSSYNEQFF
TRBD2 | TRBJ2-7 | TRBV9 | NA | TGTGCCAGCAGCCCGACGGAGCGGGGGGGCCAATACGAGCAGTACTTC | CASSPTERGGQYEQYF
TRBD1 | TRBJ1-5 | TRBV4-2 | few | TGTGCCAGCAGCCAAGTCGGGACAGGGGGCGGCATGAATCAGCCCCAGCATTTT | CASSQVGTGGGMNQPQHF
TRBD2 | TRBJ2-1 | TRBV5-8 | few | TGTGCCAGCAGACTAGCGGGGGGAAATGAGCAGTTCTTC | CASRLAGGNEQFF
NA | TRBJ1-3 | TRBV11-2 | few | TGTGCCAGCAGCCCAGGGGTTTCTGGAAACACCATATATTTT | CASSPGVSGNTIYF
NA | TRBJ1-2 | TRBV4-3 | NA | TGCGCCAGCAGCCAAGATGGGCGCGAGTCTAACTATGGCTACACCTTC | CASSQDGRESNYGYTF
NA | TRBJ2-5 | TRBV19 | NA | TGTGCCAGTAGTAGCCCCTCTGGGGGCGAGGCCCAGTACTTC | CASSSPSGGEAQYF
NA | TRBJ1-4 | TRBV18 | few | TGTGCCAGCTCACCGTCTGGGGAGTACAAACTGTTTTTT | CASSPSGEYKLFF
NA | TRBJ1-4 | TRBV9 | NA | TGTGCCAGCAGCGGGGGGCAGAGGGGCACTGTTAATGAAAAACTGTTTTTT | CASSGGQRGTVNEKLFF
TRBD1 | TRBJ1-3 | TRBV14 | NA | TGTGCCAGCAGCCCAACAGGGGGCTCTGGAAACACCATATATTTT | CASSPTGGSGNTIYF
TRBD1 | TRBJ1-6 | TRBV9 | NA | TGTGCCAGCAGCGTAGGGACAGGGAGGTCACCCCTCCACTTT | CASSVGTGRSPLHF
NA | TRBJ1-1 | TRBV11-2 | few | TGTGCCAGCATCGGGAACACTGAAGCTTTCTTT | CASIGNTEAFF
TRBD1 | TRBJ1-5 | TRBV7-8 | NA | TGTGCCAGCAGGCTGGGACAGGGGTCTGTGACCAATCAGCCCCAGCATTTT | CASRLGQGSVTNQPQHF
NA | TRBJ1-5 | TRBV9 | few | TGTGCCAGCAGCGCCGGCGGAGGGGGCAATCAGCCCCAGCATTTT | CASSAGGGGNQPQHF
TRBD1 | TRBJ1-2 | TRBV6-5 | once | TGTGCCATCAGTGACTGGGAGGGACAGGGGAATGGCTACACCTTC | CAISDWEGQGNGYTF
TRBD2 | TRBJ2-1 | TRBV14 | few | TGTGCCAGCAGCGTACGGGGGGGCCATGAGCAGTTCTTC | CASSVRGGHEQFF
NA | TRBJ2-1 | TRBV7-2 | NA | TGTGCCAGCAGCTCGGGACAAGCCTCCTACAATGAGCAGTTCTTC | CASSSGQASYNEQFF
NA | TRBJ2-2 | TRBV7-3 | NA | TGTGCCAGCAGTCAGACAGCGAACACCGGGGAGCTGTTTTTT | CASSQTANTGELFF
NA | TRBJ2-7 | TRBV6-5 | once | TGTGCCAGCAGTTACTCTGGAGGGTTCAGCGAGCAGTACTTC | CASSYSGGFSEQYF
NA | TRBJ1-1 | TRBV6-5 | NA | TGTGCCAGCAGCAATGGACAGGAAGCTTTCTTT | CASSNGQEAFF
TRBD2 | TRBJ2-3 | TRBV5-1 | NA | TGCGCCAGCAGCGCCCGGACTAGCGGGGGAGCAAAAGATACGCAGTATTTT | CASSARTSGGAKDTQYF
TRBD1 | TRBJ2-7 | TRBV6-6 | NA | TGTGCCAGCAGTTTCGGACAGGGAAGGGAACAGTACTTC | CASSFGQGREQYF
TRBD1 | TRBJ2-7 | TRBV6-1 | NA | TGTGCCAGCAGTGAAGCGACACAGGGGGCGATCTACGAGCAGTACTTC | CASSEATQGAIYEQYF
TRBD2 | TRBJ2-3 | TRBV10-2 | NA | TGCGCCACCTTAAAGGTCGGGTTAGCGGGAGGTGGGGATACGCAGTATTTT | CATLKVGLAGGGDTQYF
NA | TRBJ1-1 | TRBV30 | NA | TGTGCCTGGAGTAGGGGAACTGAAGCTTTCTTT | CAWSRGTEAFF
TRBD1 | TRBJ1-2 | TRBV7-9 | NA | TGTGCCAGCAGGGAATCGGGACAGGCGTCCTATGGCTACACCTTC | CASRESGQASYGYTF
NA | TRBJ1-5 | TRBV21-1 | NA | TGTGCCAGCAGGGCGGGGCTTGACCAGCCCCAGCATTTT | CASRAGLDQPQHF
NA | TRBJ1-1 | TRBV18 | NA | TGTGCCAGCTCACCACAACAGGGCGTTGAGTTCACTGAAGCTTTCTTT | CASSPQQGVEFTEAFF